This T cell receptor beta chain was found in a study of T cells in Graves' hyperthyroidism and ophthalmopathy. Regarding the study as a whole: Appearing also in blood were most of the thyroid clonotypes expanded above 0.001.

Amplified TCR beta CDR3 regions derived from RNA transcripts. The TCR CDR3 was amplified in a first-round RT-PCR using the HTBI primer set. Each CDR3 protein is one row after TCRdb ran MiXCR on the multiplex PCR reads. The sample includes approximately 870,000 distinct CDR3 sequences, roughly 40% of them seen just once. The V gene lost 4 bases and the J gene lost 6 bases, with 18 bases spanning the gap. Germline V CDR1 and CDR2: SGHTA, FQGNSA. The CDR3 consists of 16 residues. Disease duration under 2 months; hyperthyroidism patients were aged 18 to 65. With regard to this clonotype: Its antigen is not identified.

Sequencing was carried out using blood. The chain employs TRBV7-2 and TRBJ1-4; TRBD1 is a possible D gene (5 bases). The source of this sequence is a man aged 18 to 35 with Graves' hyperthyroidism. CDR3 bases: TGTGCCAGCAGCTCAGTCGCGGGACTGAGGGATGAAAAACTGTTTTTT. This encodes CASSSVAGLRDEKLFF.